This TCR beta chain was documented in a study of shared clonotypes between healthy human individuals. Study details: Each donor contributed plates that comprised three CD4 naive, three CD4 memory, two CD8 naive and one CD8 memory. General study results and limits: Among the subsets, naive ones generally showed larger estimated richness than memory ones. Shared across a few donors were roughly 4.7% of the naive CD4 clonotypes.

The CDR3 covers 13 residues. Trimming removed 4 bases from V and 6 bases from J; junction bases left unmatched: 6. Germline CDR1 and CDR2: SQVTM and ANQGSEA. Details on this clone: What it binds is not known.

Some clones are missing from TCRdb's copy, which holds only in-frame ones; the method was immunoSEQ multiplex PCR. Of 2 million to 3 million clones in the sample, over 85% were seen once. Sequencing used naive CD4+ T cells from PBMCs. Stated subset: CD45RA+ positively selected. This clonotype was sampled from a man aged 18 to 35 in good health. Some clones in this sample may be carry-over from other donors' samples. The V gene is TRBV29-1, the J gene TRBJ2-3; 8 positions match TRBD1. The CDR3 bases are TGCAGCGTTGGAGGACAGGGTTTCGATACGCAGTATTTT. This codes for CSVGGQGFDTQYF.